The clone carrying this T cell receptor beta chain has more than one count but fewer than ten. The antigen is undetermined. The data are from a study of CD8+ T cells in alopecia areata. Study outcomes and limitations: Across lesional scalp, and particularly alopecia totalis/universalis, clonality surpassed that of normal scalp. Alphabeta T cells residing in normal skin are also sequenced in scalp samples.

Peripheral blood and lesional scalp punch biopsies were taken from alopecia areata patients. PBMCs, the starting material, were the source of sorted CD4+ and CD8+ T cells. Extraction of RNA preceded its reverse transcription into cDNA, which served as the sequencing template. The data were produced by immunoSEQ multiplex PCR, yet TCRdb's version contains in-frame clones alone and is incomplete. This sample has about 140,000 clones, with around 50% found just once. Germline V gives CDR1 SGHRS, CDR2 YFSETQ. The germline V and J ends were trimmed by 1 base and 1 base, with 8 bases remaining between them. The CDR3 loop spans 14 amino acids.

The rearrangement joins TRBV5-1 to TRBJ1-1, with a weak D call TRBD1 (6 bases). Here the sequenced sample was CD4+ T cells sorted from blood, taken at week 0. This clonotype was sampled from a human donor with alopecia areata. The CDR3 protein is CASSLTGTNTEAFF. CDR3 bases: TGCGCCAGCAGCTTGACAGGGACGAACACTGAAGCTTTCTTT.